This T cell receptor (beta chain) comes out of a study of blood T cell repertoires in COVID-19. Study-level background: Samples came from the United States, Italy and Spain, spanning acute and convalescent COVID-19. In each case, the material was cDNA or gDNA derived from T cells, B-cell-depleted T cells, or PBMCs.

The CDR3 totals 16 residues. Germline-derived CDR1 and CDR2 are SGHRS and YFSETQ. V dropped 0 bases and J dropped 3; count of bases not matched to a gene: 5. Generated by immunoSEQ multiplex PCR, the TCRdb table keeps only in-frame clones and is missing some. This sample has approximately 84,000 clones, with 70% to 75% found just once. The chain carries TRBV5-1 and TRBJ2-1, with 8 bases aligning to TRBD1. The sequencing input was peripheral blood. This sequence originates from a man aged 45-60 years with active or convalescent COVID-19. In DNA, the CDR3 is TGCGCCAGCAGCTTGGGGGGGACAGGCTACTACAATGAGCAGTTCTTC. Protein: CASSLGGTGYYNEQFF.